This T cell receptor (beta chain) was documented in a study of long-term antiretroviral therapy in people with HIV. As for the study in general: Samples from the earliest time points predate the 2015 immediate-ART recommendation by about a decade. Overall study findings and caveats: Possibly under older ART regimens, blood was drawn between about 2003 and 2018. Data on ART adherence, viral resistance or therapy changes were unavailable.

The authors ran the immunoSEQ assay, v3.0, at survey level. Clones were sequenced by immunoSEQ multiplex PCR, and TCRdb holds only the in-frame ones, with some missing. The data contain about 10,000 clones, about 81% of them singletons. CDR1 SGHNT and CDR2 YYREEE come from the germline V gene (reference sequence). V was trimmed by 1 base and J by 4 bases, leaving 12 bases between them. CDR3 size: 14 residues. As for this clone: Its target is not known.

This clonotype originated in a middle-aged man with HIV. The V gene is TRBV5-4, the J gene TRBJ2-7, with a weak D call TRBD2 (6 bases). This specimen was unsorted PBMCs, taken 0.7 years after starting antiretroviral therapy. Here the CDR3 DNA reads TGTGCCAGCAGCTTGCGGGAGAATCTGTACGAGCAGTACTTC. It codes for CASSLRENLYEQYF.